This T cell receptor (beta chain) is from a study of blood T cell repertoires in COVID-19. About the study: PBMCs, B-cell-depleted T cells, or T cells were the source of the cDNA or gDNA that made up the material.

This table comes from immunoSEQ multiplex PCR, and its TCRdb copy is limited to in-frame clones, with some not included. The sample lists hundreds of thousands of clones, approximately 88% occurring once. Across 20 to 25 US areas, participants ranged in age from roughly 18 to 95 years. This CDR3 is 14 amino acids long. Trimming removed 1 base from V and 7 bases from J; junction bases left unmatched: 7. Per germline, CDR1 SEHNR and CDR2 FQNEAQ (reference sequence). The sequence came from a woman in her 30s who had recovered from COVID-19. The sequenced sample consisted of PBMCs or T cells enriched from blood (not recorded which). This chain uses TRBV7-9 with TRBJ2-7, with 7 positions matching TRBD1. The CDR3 loop is CASSLDRGVGEQYF. The DNA for the CDR3 is TGTGCCAGCAGCTTAGACAGGGGAGTGGGAGAGCAGTACTTC. Variable domain in full (rest from reference TRBV7-9 and TRBJ2-7): DTGVSQNPRHKITKRGQNVTFRCDPISEHNRLYWYRQTLGQGPEFLTYFQNEAQLEKSRLLSDRFSAERPKGSFSTLEIQRTEQGDSAMYLCASSLDRGVGEQYFGPGTRLTVT.